Listed here are 21 T cell receptor beta chains from one sample, sequenced in a study of cytotoxic CD8 clonotypes in ibrutinib-treated CLL. This table comes from immunoSEQ multiplex PCR, and its TCRdb copy is limited to in-frame clones, with some not included. The table lists about 130,000 clones, 76% of them singletons. The material sequenced was PBMCs, taken after 24 months of ibrutinib treatment. All receptors derive from a human donor with chronic lymphocytic leukemia.

The chain joins TRBV7-2 to TRBJ1-2, with TRBD1 matching over 11 bases. CDR3 length: 13 residues. V shed 4 bases, J shed 8 bases, and the junction held 3 bases outside the gene matches. CDR1 is SGHTA, CDR2 FQGNSA, per germline. CDR3 protein: CASSYGQGAGYTF. The DNA for the CDR3 is TGTGCCAGCAGCTACGGACAGGGGGCGGGCTACACCTTC.

This clone was seen only a few times. The chain uses TRBV9 and TRBJ1-1, with a possible D match to TRBD1 (5 bases). The V and J ends lost 3 bases and 1 base respectively, with 10 bases between them. From germline, CDR1 is SGDLS and CDR2 YYNGEE. The CDR3 spans 14 residues. This CDR3 reads CASSGEGSNTEAFF. CDR3 DNA sequence: TGTGCCAGCAGCGGGGAGGGGTCGAACACTGAAGCTTTCTTT. The whole variable domain, filled in from reference TRBV9 and TRBJ1-1, reads DSGVTQTPKHLITATGQRVTLRCSPRSGDLSVYWYQQSLDQGLQFLIQYYNGEERAKGNILERFSAQQFPDLHSELNLSSLELGDSALYFCASSGEGSNTEAFFGQGTRLTVV.

This sequence joins TRBV2 and TRBJ2-5, with no clear D. The CDR3 is 13 amino acids. The germline gives CDR1 SNHLY, CDR2 FYNNEI. V lost 8 bases, J lost 0 bases, and 10 bases lay in between. Here the CDR3 reads CASGNPNQETQYF. DNA of the CDR3: TGTGCCAGCGGTAACCCCAACCAAGAGACCCAGTACTTC.

V is TRBV6-4 and J is TRBJ2-3; possibly TRBD1 for D (6 bases). The CDR3 spans 15 residues. CDR1 is MRHNA and CDR2 is SNTAGT in the germline V gene. The CDR3 DNA reads TGTGCAACAGCAAGGGGGATCTTGGGCACAGATACGCAGTATTTT. It encodes CATARGILGTDTQYF.

This clone appeared a few times. The V and J genes are TRBV19 and TRBJ1-5; 8 bases line up with TRBD1. Trimming cost V 5 bases and J 6 bases; bases outside gene matches: 3. Germline V gives CDR1 LNHDA, CDR2 SQIVND (reference sequence). The CDR3 is made up of 13 amino acids. The CDR3 region is CASSAQGAQPQHF. Here the CDR3 DNA reads TGTGCCAGTAGTGCCCAGGGGGCTCAGCCCCAGCATTTT.

The V and J genes are TRBV9 and TRBJ2-5; 8 bases are a match to TRBD1. Trimming at V came to 4 bases and at J to 5 bases, leaving 10 bases not matched to a gene. In germline, CDR1 is SGDLS, CDR2 YYNGEE. The CDR3 is made up of 15 amino acids. The CDR3 region is CASSHTGTGGETQYF. The CDR3 bases are TGTGCCAGCAGCCACACCGGGACAGGCGGGGAGACCCAGTACTTC.

V gene TRBV11-3 combines with J gene TRBJ2-1, with D possibly TRBD2 on 5 matching bases. The ends were cut back, 0 bases at V and 3 bases at J, with 6 bases in the middle. Germline CDR1 and CDR2: SGHNT and YENEEA. CDR3 length: 14 residues. The DNA of the CDR3 is TGTGCCAGCAGCTTAGATGGAGGCTACAATGAGCAGTTCTTC. It translates to CASSLDGGYNEQFF. The entire variable domain, with the rest obtained from reference TRBV11-3 and TRBJ2-1, is as follows: EAGVVQSPRYKIIEKKQPVAFWCNPISGHNTLYWYLQNLGQGPELLIRYENEEAVDDSQLPKDRFSAERLKGVDSTLKIQPAELGDSAVYLCASSLDGGYNEQFFGPGTRLTVL.

This chain joins TRBV4-1 and TRBJ2-2, with a weak D call TRBD1 (6 bases). Germline V CDR1 and CDR2: MGHRA, YSYEKL. Trimming pared 4 bases from V and 3 bases from J, leaving 15 bases between. CDR3 length: 16 amino acids. CDR3 nucleotides: TGCGCCAGCAGCCTCGCCCCAGGGGAATACACCGGGGAGCTGTTTTTT. This codes for CASSLAPGEYTGELFF.

The chain has TRBV7-9 and TRBJ1-5; TRBD1 matches at 7 bases. In germline, CDR1 is SEHNR, CDR2 FQNEAQ (reference sequence). After removal of 9 bases from V and 5 bases from J, the junction contained 4 bases not matched to a gene. The CDR3 sequence is 12 residues long. The DNA of the CDR3 is TGTGCCAGTAACAGGGGCGATCAGCCCCAGCATTTT. Its translation is CASNRGDQPQHF.

This chain connects TRBV29-1 to TRBJ2-2; tentatively, D is TRBD1 (6 bases). The V end lost 7 bases, the J end lost 4 bases, and 19 bases lay between the germline ends. Germline V gene data show CDR1 as SQVTM and CDR2 as ANQGSEA. CDR3 size: 15 residues. The CDR3 nucleotides are TGCAGCGCTAGGGCCAGACAGGAGTCCACCGGGGAGCTGTTTTTT. Its translation is CSARARQESTGELFF.

This chain connects TRBV6-6 to TRBJ2-7, with TRBD2 identical over 13 bases. Germline CDR1 MNHNY, CDR2 SVGAGI (reference sequence). The junction had 4 bases not matched to a gene; V was cut back by 7 bases and J by 1 base. This CDR3 contains 15 residues. In DNA, the CDR3 is TGTGCCAGCAAAGAGGGACTAGCGGGATCCTACGAGCAGTACTTC. It encodes CASKEGLAGSYEQYF.

This clone turned up a few times. The genes are TRBV19 and TRBJ1-1; D remains ambiguous. V lost 6 bases to trimming and J lost 10 bases, with 12 bases between them. The CDR3 totals 11 residues. The V gene's germline CDR1 is LNHDA and CDR2 SQIVND (reference sequence). CDR3 sequence reads: CASSLVGRAFF. The CDR3 coding sequence is TGTGCCAGTAGCCTAGTCGGGAGAGCTTTCTTT.

The rearrangement links TRBV10-3 to TRBJ1-2; 9 bases fit TRBD1. The length of the CDR3 is 14 residues. Germline V gene data show CDR1 as ENHRY and CDR2 as SYGVKD. With 3 bases clipped from V and 8 bases from J, the junction kept 7 bases outside the gene matches. The CDR3 sequence is CAISDVLTGGGYTF. In DNA, the CDR3 is TGTGCCATCAGTGATGTCCTGACAGGGGGAGGCTACACCTTC.

The CDR3 spells CAITRERSPGANVLTF. The CDR3 coding sequence is TGTGCCATCACGCGAGAAAGGTCCCCTGGGGCCAACGTCCTGACTTTC. The rearrangement links TRBV10-3 to TRBJ2-6; D is unclear. Germline V gene sequence: CDR1 ENHRY, CDR2 SYGVKD. The V end lost 7 bases, the J end lost 2 bases, and 15 bases lay between the germline ends. The length of the CDR3 is 16 residues.

A word on this clone: The sample has other DNA sequences that encode this CDR3 too. The chain couples TRBV7-2 to TRBJ1-2; 9 positions agree with TRBD1. Germline CDR1 and CDR2: SGHTA and FQGNSA. This CDR3 contains 13 residues. V trimming: 5 bases; J trimming: 4 bases; junction bases outside the gene matches: 2. The CDR3 is CASSPGQGYGYTF. The CDR3 DNA is TGTGCCAGCAGCCCGGGACAGGGCTATGGCTACACCTTC.

The genes are TRBV9 and TRBJ2-2, with 7 bases matching TRBD2. V shed 2 bases and J 5 bases; nucleotides not matched to a gene: 6. Germline V gene lookup returns CDR1 SGDLS and CDR2 YYNGEE. CDR3 length: 15 amino acids. CDR3 in amino acids: CASSVGTTFTGELFF. CDR3 sequence (DNA): TGTGCCAGCAGCGTGGGGACTACGTTTACCGGGGAGCTGTTTTTT.

This clone has a handful of counts. The chain combines TRBV7-9 with TRBJ1-2, with D possibly TRBD1 on 5 matching bases. The CDR3 length is 11 residues. CDR1 SEHNR and CDR2 FQNEAQ come from the germline V gene (reference sequence). V gave up 5 bases and J gave up 13 bases, with 14 bases separating them. The CDR3 nucleotides are TGTGCCAGCAGCCAGGAGGGGCCCGGCACCTTC. The encoded protein is CASSQEGPGTF.

In its sample, this clone was seen a few times. The chain recombines TRBV27 with TRBJ1-4; D remains unclear. The CDR3 contains 14 residues. V was pared by 0 bases and J by 8 bases, with 10 bases between. Germline CDR1 reads MNHEY; CDR2 reads SMNVEV (reference sequence). This CDR3 reads CASSLSPDWEKLFF. The CDR3 coding sequence is TGTGCCAGCAGTTTATCGCCGGATTGGGAAAAACTGTTTTTT.

The chain recombines TRBV19 with TRBJ2-7; 7 bases align to TRBD1. The germline V gene encodes CDR1 LNHDA and CDR2 SQIVND (reference sequence). This CDR3 spans 14 amino acids. V trimming: 7 bases; J trimming: 2 bases; junction bases outside the gene matches: 8. The CDR3 protein is CASKHRGETYEQYF. The CDR3 region has the DNA TGTGCCAGTAAACACAGGGGTGAGACCTACGAGCAGTACTTC.

The V call is TRBV7-6, the J call TRBJ2-2; 7 nucleotides match TRBD2. The CDR3 covers 16 residues. V trimming: 2 bases; J trimming: 2 bases; junction bases outside the gene matches: 5. Germline values: CDR1 SGHVS, CDR2 FNYEAQ. The CDR3 region is CASSLRLAVNTGELFF. CDR3 bases: TGTGCCAGCAGCTTAAGGCTAGCGGTTAACACCGGGGAGCTGTTTTTT.

The chain joins TRBV29-1 to TRBJ2-6, with D possibly TRBD1 on 6 matching bases. Germline CDR1 SQVTM, CDR2 ANQGSEA. This CDR3 has 16 amino acids. V lost 3 bases, J lost 0 bases, and 12 bases lay in between. The CDR3 loop reads CSVEGQGYSGANVLTF. CDR3 bases: TGCAGCGTTGAGGGGCAGGGGTACTCTGGGGCCAACGTCCTGACTTTC.